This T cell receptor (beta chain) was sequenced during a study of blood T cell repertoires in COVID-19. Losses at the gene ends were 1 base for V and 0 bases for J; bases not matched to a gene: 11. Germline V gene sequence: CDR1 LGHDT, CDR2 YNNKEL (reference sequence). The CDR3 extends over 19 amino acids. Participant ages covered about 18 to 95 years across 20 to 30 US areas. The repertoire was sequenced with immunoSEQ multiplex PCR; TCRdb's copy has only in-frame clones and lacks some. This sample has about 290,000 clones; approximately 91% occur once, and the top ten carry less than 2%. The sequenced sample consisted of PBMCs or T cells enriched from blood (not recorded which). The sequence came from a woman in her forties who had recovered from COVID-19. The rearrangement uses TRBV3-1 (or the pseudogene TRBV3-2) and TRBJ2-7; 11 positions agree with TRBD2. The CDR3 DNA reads TGTGCCAGCAGCCAAGTTCTATCTAGCGGGGGGCTGAGCTCCTACGAGCAGTACTTC. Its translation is CASSQVLSSGGLSSYEQYF.